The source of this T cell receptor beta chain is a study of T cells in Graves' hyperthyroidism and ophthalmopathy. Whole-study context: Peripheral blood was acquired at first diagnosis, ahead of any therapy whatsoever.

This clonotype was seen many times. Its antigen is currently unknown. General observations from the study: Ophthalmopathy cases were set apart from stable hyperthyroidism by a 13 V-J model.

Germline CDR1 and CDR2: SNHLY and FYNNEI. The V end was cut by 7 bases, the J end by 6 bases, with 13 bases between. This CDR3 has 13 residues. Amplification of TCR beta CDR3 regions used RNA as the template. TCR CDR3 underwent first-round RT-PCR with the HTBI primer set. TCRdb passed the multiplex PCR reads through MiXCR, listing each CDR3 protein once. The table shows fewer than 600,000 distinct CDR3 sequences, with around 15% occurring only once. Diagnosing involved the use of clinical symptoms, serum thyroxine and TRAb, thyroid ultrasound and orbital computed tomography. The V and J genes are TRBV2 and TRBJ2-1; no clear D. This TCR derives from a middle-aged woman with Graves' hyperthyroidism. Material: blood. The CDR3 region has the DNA TGTGCCAGCACCCTAGGGCCACCCAATGAGCAGTTCTTC. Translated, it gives CASTLGPPNEQFF.